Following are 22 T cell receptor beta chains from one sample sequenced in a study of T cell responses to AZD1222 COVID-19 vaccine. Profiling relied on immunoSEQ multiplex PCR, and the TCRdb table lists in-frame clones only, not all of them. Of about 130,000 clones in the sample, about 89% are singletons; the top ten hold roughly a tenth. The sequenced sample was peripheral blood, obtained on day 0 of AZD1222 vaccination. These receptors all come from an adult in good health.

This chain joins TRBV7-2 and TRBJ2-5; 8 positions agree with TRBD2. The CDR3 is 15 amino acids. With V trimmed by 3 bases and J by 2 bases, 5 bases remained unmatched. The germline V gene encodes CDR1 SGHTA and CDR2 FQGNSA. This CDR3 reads CASSFQRGPQETQYF. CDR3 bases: TGTGCCAGCAGCTTTCAGCGGGGGCCGCAAGAGACCCAGTACTTC.

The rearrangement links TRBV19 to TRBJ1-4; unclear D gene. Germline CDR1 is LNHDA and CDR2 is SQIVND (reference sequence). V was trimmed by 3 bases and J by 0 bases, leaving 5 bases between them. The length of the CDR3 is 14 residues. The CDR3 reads CASSIRPTNEKLFF. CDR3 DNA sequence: TGTGCCAGTAGTATTCGACCAACTAATGAAAAACTGTTTTTT.

The CDR3 bases are TGTGCCATCAGTGAGTCCGGGACTCCGGGCGGAGATACGCAGTATTTT. It codes for CAISESGTPGGDTQYF. J is TRBJ2-3 and V is TRBV10-3, with D maybe TRBD2 (6 bases). This CDR3 is built from 16 residues. V gave up 0 bases and J gave up 5 bases, with 15 bases separating them. Germline CDR1 reads ENHRY; CDR2 reads SYGVKD.

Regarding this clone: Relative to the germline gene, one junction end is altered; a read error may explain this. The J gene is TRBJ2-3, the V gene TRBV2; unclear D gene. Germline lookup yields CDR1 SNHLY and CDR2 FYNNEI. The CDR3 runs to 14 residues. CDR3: CASREVSSTDTQYF. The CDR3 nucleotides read TGTGCCAGCAGGGAAGTTAGCTCGACAGATACGCAGTATTTT.

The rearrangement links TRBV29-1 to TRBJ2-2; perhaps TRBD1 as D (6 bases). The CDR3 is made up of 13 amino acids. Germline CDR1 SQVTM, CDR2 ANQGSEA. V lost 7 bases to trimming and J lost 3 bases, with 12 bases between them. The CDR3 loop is CSAEGDYTGELFF. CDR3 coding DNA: TGCAGCGCCGAGGGGGATTACACCGGGGAGCTGTTTTTT.

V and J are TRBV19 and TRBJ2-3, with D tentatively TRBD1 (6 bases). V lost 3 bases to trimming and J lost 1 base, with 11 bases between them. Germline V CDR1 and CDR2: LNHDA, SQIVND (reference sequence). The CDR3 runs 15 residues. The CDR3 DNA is TGTGCCAGTAGTATTACAGGGTCGGGCACAGATACGCAGTATTTT. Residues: CASSITGSGTDTQYF.

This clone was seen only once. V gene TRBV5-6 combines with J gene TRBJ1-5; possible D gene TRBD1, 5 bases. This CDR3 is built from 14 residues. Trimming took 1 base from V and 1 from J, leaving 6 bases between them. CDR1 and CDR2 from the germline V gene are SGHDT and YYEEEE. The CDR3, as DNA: TGTGCCAGCAGCTTGCAGGGCAGCAATCAGCCCCAGCATTTT. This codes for CASSLQGSNQPQHF.

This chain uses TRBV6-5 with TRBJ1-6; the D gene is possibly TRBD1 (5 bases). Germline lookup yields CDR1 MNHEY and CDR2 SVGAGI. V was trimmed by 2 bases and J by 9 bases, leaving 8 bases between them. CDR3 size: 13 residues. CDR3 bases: TGTGCCAGCAGTTACAGGGGCGGTTCACCCCTCCACTTT. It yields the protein CASSYRGGSPLHF.

The CDR3 loop reads CASSYPGQGNTEAFF. Written as DNA, the CDR3 is TGTGCCAGCAGTTACCCCGGACAGGGGAACACTGAAGCTTTCTTT. This sequence joins TRBV6-5 and TRBJ1-1; 8 bases fit TRBD1. CDR1 MNHEY and CDR2 SVGAGI come from the germline V gene. The CDR3 totals 15 residues. V gave up 2 bases and J gave up 1 base; unmatched junction bases: 3.

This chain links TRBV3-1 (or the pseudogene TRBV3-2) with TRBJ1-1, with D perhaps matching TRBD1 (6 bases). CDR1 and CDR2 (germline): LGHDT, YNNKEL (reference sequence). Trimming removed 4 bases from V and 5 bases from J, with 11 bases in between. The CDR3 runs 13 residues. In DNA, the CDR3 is TGTGCCAGCAGCCTCGGACAGAGGACTGAAGCTTTCTTT. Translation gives CASSLGQRTEAFF.

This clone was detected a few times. The CDR3 DNA sequence: TGTGCCAGCAGCTTCGGAGGAGTTGGCGGCACAGATACGCAGTATTTT. Translating gives CASSFGGVGGTDTQYF. This sequence joins TRBV5-4 and TRBJ2-3, with D perhaps matching TRBD2 (5 bases). CDR3 length equals 16 residues. Trimming left V 2 bases short and J 1 base short, with 14 bases between. From germline, CDR1 is SGHNT and CDR2 YYREEE (reference sequence).

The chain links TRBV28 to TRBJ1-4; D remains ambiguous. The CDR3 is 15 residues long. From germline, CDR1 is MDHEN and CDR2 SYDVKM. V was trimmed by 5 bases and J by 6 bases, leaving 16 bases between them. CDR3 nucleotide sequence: TGTGCCAGCAGTCCGTTGAGCTGGGAGGATGAAAAACTGTTTTTT. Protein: CASSPLSWEDEKLFF.

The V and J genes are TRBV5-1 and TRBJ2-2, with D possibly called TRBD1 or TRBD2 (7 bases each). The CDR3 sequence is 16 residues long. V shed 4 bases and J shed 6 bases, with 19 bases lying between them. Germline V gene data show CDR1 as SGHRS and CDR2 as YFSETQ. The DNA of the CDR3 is TGCGCCAGCAGCACCACTCCAGGGGGGGTGTCCGGGGAGCTGTTTTTT. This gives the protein CASSTTPGGVSGELFF.

The CDR3 is CASSYSSGGGTEAFF. DNA of the CDR3: TGTGCCAGCAGTTACTCGAGCGGGGGCGGCACTGAAGCTTTCTTT. The genes are TRBV6-5 and TRBJ1-1; a possible D gene is TRBD1 (6 bases). This CDR3 spans 15 amino acids. V was cut by 0 bases and J by 4 bases, with 12 bases left in between. The germline gives CDR1 MNHEY, CDR2 SVGAGI.

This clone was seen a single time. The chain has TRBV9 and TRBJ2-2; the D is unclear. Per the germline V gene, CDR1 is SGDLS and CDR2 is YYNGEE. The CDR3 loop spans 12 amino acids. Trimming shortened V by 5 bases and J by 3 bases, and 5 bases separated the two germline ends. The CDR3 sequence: CASSRYTGELFF. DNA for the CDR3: TGTGCCAGCAGTCGTTACACCGGGGAGCTGTTTTTT.

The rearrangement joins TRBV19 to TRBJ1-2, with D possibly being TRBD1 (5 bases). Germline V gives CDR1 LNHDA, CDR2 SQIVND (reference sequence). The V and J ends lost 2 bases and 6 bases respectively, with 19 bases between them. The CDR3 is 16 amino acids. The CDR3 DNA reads TGTGCCAGTAGTATACTCCACAGGACGTATAGGGATGGCTACACCTTC. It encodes CASSILHRTYRDGYTF.

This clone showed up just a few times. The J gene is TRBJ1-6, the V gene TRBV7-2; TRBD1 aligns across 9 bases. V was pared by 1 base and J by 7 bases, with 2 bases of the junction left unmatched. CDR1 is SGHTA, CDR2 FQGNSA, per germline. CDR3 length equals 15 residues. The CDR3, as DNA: TGTGCCAGCAGCTTAGACAGGGGGCTAAATTCACCCCTCCACTTT. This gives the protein CASSLDRGLNSPLHF.

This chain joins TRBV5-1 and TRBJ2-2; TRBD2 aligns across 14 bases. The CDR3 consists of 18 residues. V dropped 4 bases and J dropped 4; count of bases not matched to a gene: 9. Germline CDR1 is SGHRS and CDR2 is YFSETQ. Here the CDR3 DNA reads TGCGCCAGCAGCCCTCCGGGACTAGCGGGAGTAGCCACCGGGGAGCTGTTTTTT. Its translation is CASSPPGLAGVATGELFF. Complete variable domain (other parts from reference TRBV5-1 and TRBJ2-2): KAGVTQTPRYLIKTRGQQVTLSCSPISGHRSVSWYQQTPGQGLQFLFEYFSETQRNKGNFPGRFSGRQFSNSRSEMNVSTLELGDSALYLCASSPPGLAGVATGELFFGEGSRLTVL.

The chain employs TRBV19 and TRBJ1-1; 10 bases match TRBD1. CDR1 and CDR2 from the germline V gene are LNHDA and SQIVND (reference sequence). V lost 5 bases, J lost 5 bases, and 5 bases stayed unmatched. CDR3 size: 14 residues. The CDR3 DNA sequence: TGTGCCAGTAGTTTGGGACAGGGGAGTACTGAAGCTTTCTTT. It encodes CASSLGQGSTEAFF.

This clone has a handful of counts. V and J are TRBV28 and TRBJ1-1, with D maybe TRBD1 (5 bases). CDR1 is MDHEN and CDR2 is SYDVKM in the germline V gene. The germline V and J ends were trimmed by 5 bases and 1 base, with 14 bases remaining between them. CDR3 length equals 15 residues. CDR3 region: CASSKRGPQNTEAFF. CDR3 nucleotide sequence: TGTGCCAGCAGTAAAAGGGGCCCACAGAACACTGAAGCTTTCTTT. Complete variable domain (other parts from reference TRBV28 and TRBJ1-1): DVKVTQSSRYLVKRTGEKVFLECVQDMDHENMFWYRQDPGLGLRLIYFSYDVKMKEKGDIPEGYSVSREKKERFSLILESASTNQTSMYLCASSKRGPQNTEAFFGQGTRLTVV.

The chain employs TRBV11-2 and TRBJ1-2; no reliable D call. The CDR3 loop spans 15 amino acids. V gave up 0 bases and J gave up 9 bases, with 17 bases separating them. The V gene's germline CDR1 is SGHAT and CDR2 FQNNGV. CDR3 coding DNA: TGTGCCAGCAGCTTAGATCTGTGGGCCTCGGGGAGCTACACCTTC. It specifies CASSLDLWASGSYTF.

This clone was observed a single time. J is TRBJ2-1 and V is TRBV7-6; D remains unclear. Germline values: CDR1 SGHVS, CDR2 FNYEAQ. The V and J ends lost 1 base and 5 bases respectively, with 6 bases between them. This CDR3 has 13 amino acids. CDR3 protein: CASSLGENNEQFF. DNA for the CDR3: TGTGCCAGCAGCTTAGGGGAAAACAATGAGCAGTTCTTC.